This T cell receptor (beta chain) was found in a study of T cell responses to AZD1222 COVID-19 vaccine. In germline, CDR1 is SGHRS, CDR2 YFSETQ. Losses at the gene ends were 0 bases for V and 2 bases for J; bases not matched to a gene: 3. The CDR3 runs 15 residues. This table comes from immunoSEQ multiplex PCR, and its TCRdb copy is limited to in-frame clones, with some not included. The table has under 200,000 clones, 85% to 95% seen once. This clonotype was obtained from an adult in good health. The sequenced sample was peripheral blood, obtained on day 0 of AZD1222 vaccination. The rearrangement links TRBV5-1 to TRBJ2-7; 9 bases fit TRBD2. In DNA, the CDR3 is TGCGCCAGCAGCTTGGTGGCTAGCGGGACCTACGAGCAGTACTTC. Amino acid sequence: CASSLVASGTYEQYF.